The subject of this entry is one T cell receptor beta chain. The protocol was immunoSEQ multiplex PCR, while the TCRdb copy is restricted to in-frame clones and leaves out a portion. This repertoire shows roughly 21,000 clones, just over 85% found once; its top ten account for 2% to 2.5%. This entry is derived from a study of T cells after posttransplantation cyclophosphamide. Controls had myeloablative marrow grafts with methotrexate and calcineurin inhibitor, sampled at 1 year. The CDR3 runs 17 residues. V dropped 0 bases and J dropped 5; count of bases not matched to a gene: 9. Looked up from germline, CDR1 is LGHNA and CDR2 is YNFKEQ.

The source of this sequence is a female patient in her 30s who received an allogeneic stem cell transplant from an unrelated donor, was CMV-positive, and had acute and chronic GVHD. Among the T cells, some may be from the graft donor. The chain employs TRBV4-2 and TRBJ2-3; 9 bases agree with TRBD2. This specimen consisted of PBMCs, obtained about 400 days after allogeneic stem cell transplant with calcineurin inhibitor and methotrexate. This CDR3 is CASSQDGGGGAVDTQYF. The CDR3, as DNA: TGTGCCAGCAGCCAAGATGGGGGCGGGGGGGCAGTAGATACGCAGTATTTT.